A selection of T cell receptor beta chains follows, all from one sample in a study of CD8 T cells in ankylosing spondylitis. TCRdb reprocessed the 5' RACE reads with MiXCR, giving one entry per CDR3 protein. The sample lists about 240,000 distinct CDR3 sequences, roughly 8.6% occurring once. The sample consisted of blood, either unsorted or a sorted T cell fraction (not recorded which). These receptors were obtained from a male donor with ankylosing spondylitis or in good health (not recorded which). The CDR3 runs from the conserved cysteine through the conserved F or W. Each record gives: J gene, D gene, clone size, V gene, CDR3 length, CDR3 DNA, CDR3 protein. D genes are given only for firm matches. The size field is filled for only some rows; it gives once, few, many or a size class.

J gene: TRBJ2-7; D gene: -; clone size: many; V gene: TRBV11-2; CDR3 length: 14; CDR3 DNA: TGTGCCAGCAGCTTTAGCGGAAGCTCCTACGAGCAGTACTTC; CDR3 protein: CASSFSGSSYEQYF
J gene: TRBJ1-5; D gene: TRBD1; clone size: once; V gene: TRBV6-1; CDR3 length: 14; CDR3 DNA: TGTGCCAGCAGCCGAGTGACAGGGGATCAGCCCCAGCATTTT; CDR3 protein: CASSRVTGDQPQHF
J gene: TRBJ2-7; D gene: TRBD1; clone size: -; V gene: TRBV29-1; CDR3 length: 14; CDR3 DNA: TGCAGCGTAGTTTTGGGACAGGGGGCCTACGAGCAGTACTTC; CDR3 protein: CSVVLGQGAYEQYF
J gene: TRBJ2-7; D gene: -; clone size: few; V gene: TRBV5-5; CDR3 length: 14; CDR3 DNA: TGTGCCAGCAGCTTGGGAGGGTTTACCTACGAGCAGTACTTC; CDR3 protein: CASSLGGFTYEQYF
J gene: TRBJ2-7; D gene: -; clone size: -; V gene: TRBV29-1; CDR3 length: 15; CDR3 DNA: TGCAGCGTTACCGGTCGGAGGGGGCAGGGTTACGAGCAGTACTTC; CDR3 protein: CSVTGRRGQGYEQYF
J gene: TRBJ2-1; D gene: -; clone size: -; V gene: TRBV20-1; CDR3 length: 15; CDR3 DNA: TGCAGTGCTAGCGGGAGTAAAGGCTCCTACAATGAGCAGTTCTTC; CDR3 protein: CSASGSKGSYNEQFF
J gene: TRBJ2-2; D gene: -; clone size: many; V gene: TRBV12-3/TRBV12-4; CDR3 length: 17; CDR3 DNA: TGTGCCAGCAGCCCGACAGTTCAGGGCTTACGGACCGGGGAGCTGTTTTTT; CDR3 protein: CASSPTVQGLRTGELFF
J gene: TRBJ1-1; D gene: -; clone size: many; V gene: TRBV12-3/TRBV12-4; CDR3 length: 13; CDR3 DNA: TGTGCCAGCAGTTTATTGGGGTACACTGAAGCTTTCTTT; CDR3 protein: CASSLLGYTEAFF
J gene: TRBJ2-7; D gene: TRBD2; clone size: few; V gene: TRBV7-8; CDR3 length: 14; CDR3 DNA: TGTGCCAGCAGCTTATCAGCGGGGGTGCTCGAGCAGTACTTC; CDR3 protein: CASSLSAGVLEQYF
J gene: TRBJ2-4; D gene: -; clone size: many; V gene: TRBV3-1; CDR3 length: 14; CDR3 DNA: TGTGCCAGCAGCCTGCGGGGTTCCAAAAACATTCAGTACTTC; CDR3 protein: CASSLRGSKNIQYF
J gene: TRBJ2-7; D gene: -; clone size: many; V gene: TRBV20-1; CDR3 length: 14; CDR3 DNA: TGCAGTGCTCATGTGGACACCGGGCTCCACGAGCAGTACTTC; CDR3 protein: CSAHVDTGLHEQYF
J gene: TRBJ2-7; D gene: -; clone size: many; V gene: TRBV20-1; CDR3 length: 10; CDR3 DNA: TGCAGTGCTAGACAGAACGAGCAGTACTTC; CDR3 protein: CSARQNEQYF
J gene: TRBJ2-1; D gene: -; clone size: few; V gene: TRBV11-2; CDR3 length: 15; CDR3 DNA: TGTGCCAGCAGTCCTCGAGCGGGTTTCTACAATGAGCAGTTCTTC; CDR3 protein: CASSPRAGFYNEQFF
J gene: TRBJ2-4; D gene: TRBD1; clone size: many; V gene: TRBV18; CDR3 length: 16; CDR3 DNA: TGTGCCAGCTCACCACGTACAACAGGGGGATCGAACATTCAGTACTTC; CDR3 protein: CASSPRTTGGSNIQYF
J gene: TRBJ2-1; D gene: -; clone size: many; V gene: TRBV7-7; CDR3 length: 16; CDR3 DNA: TGTGCTAGCAGCCCGCGAAGCGGATCAGGGGTTAATGAGCAGTTCTTC; CDR3 protein: CASSPRSGSGVNEQFF
J gene: TRBJ2-5; D gene: -; clone size: many; V gene: TRBV20-1; CDR3 length: 14; CDR3 DNA: TGCAGTGCTAAAATGGTCCAGGAGCAAGAGACCCAGTACTTC; CDR3 protein: CSAKMVQEQETQYF
J gene: TRBJ1-5; D gene: -; clone size: many; V gene: TRBV6-5; CDR3 length: 15; CDR3 DNA: TGTGCCAGCAGTTACAACTCTGGAAGCAATCAGCCCCAGCATTTT; CDR3 protein: CASSYNSGSNQPQHF
J gene: TRBJ2-5; D gene: -; clone size: few; V gene: TRBV5-1; CDR3 length: 15; CDR3 DNA: TGCGCCAGCAGCTTGCGGGGGCGGCTCCAAGAGACCCAGTACTTC; CDR3 protein: CASSLRGRLQETQYF
J gene: TRBJ2-2; D gene: TRBD2; clone size: many; V gene: TRBV27; CDR3 length: 15; CDR3 DNA: TGTGCCAGTAAAAGGGCTAGCGGGGGCACCGGGGAGCTGTTTTTT; CDR3 protein: CASKRASGGTGELFF
J gene: TRBJ2-7; D gene: -; clone size: many; V gene: TRBV5-8; CDR3 length: 14; CDR3 DNA: TGTGCCAGCAGCTTGATAGCAGGGGCGAGGGAGCAGTACTTC; CDR3 protein: CASSLIAGAREQYF
J gene: TRBJ2-1; D gene: -; clone size: few; V gene: TRBV7-9; CDR3 length: 15; CDR3 DNA: TGTGCCAGCAGACCTCCGGGTTCAGGGCACAATGAGCAGTTCTTC; CDR3 protein: CASRPPGSGHNEQFF
J gene: TRBJ1-1; D gene: -; clone size: -; V gene: TRBV2; CDR3 length: 13; CDR3 DNA: TGTGCCAGGGCGAGTGTGGCGAACACTGAAGCTTTCTTT; CDR3 protein: CARASVANTEAFF
J gene: TRBJ2-4; D gene: -; clone size: many; V gene: TRBV27; CDR3 length: 16; CDR3 DNA: TGTGCCAGCAGTTTACAACTAGCCTTAGCCAAAAACATTCAGTACTTC; CDR3 protein: CASSLQLALAKNIQYF
J gene: TRBJ1-2; D gene: -; clone size: many; V gene: TRBV28; CDR3 length: 15; CDR3 DNA: TGTGCCAGCAGAATGACTGAGGAGGCCCCCTATGGCTACACCTTC; CDR3 protein: CASRMTEEAPYGYTF
J gene: TRBJ1-4; D gene: -; clone size: few; V gene: TRBV30; CDR3 length: 13; CDR3 DNA: TGTGCCTGGAGTAGGATGAAAAATGAAAAACTGTTTTTT; CDR3 protein: CAWSRMKNEKLFF